This T cell receptor beta chain was found in a study of cytomegalovirus exposure and HLA in healthy donors. Findings of the study overall: Many donors shared some public TCRs, even though most TCR sequences were rare. The classifier reportedly diagnosed cytomegalovirus status with high sensitivity and specificity. Some TCR beta chains (164 of them) were listed as cytomegalovirus-associated.

V was shortened by 4 bases and J by 0 bases, with 13 bases between the two germline ends. CDR3 length: 14 amino acids. Germline V lookup: CDR1 SQVTM, CDR2 ANQGSEA. Donors came from a validation cohort of fewer than 150 subjects, distinct from the first 666-subject cohort. With regard to this clone: Its target is unknown.

Only in-frame clones appear in the TCRdb table, and some are missing; sequencing was by immunoSEQ multiplex PCR. Of 130,000 or so clones listed, roughly 91% are singletons. Sequencing was performed on PBMCs. The source of this sequence is a man aged 30-40 years in good health and CMV-seronegative. This sequence joins TRBV29-1 and TRBJ2-7; D is possibly TRBD2 (6 bases). This chain's CDR3 is CSVVGRGGSYEQYF. The CDR3 nucleotides are TGCAGCGTTGTTGGGCGGGGCGGCTCCTACGAGCAGTACTTC.